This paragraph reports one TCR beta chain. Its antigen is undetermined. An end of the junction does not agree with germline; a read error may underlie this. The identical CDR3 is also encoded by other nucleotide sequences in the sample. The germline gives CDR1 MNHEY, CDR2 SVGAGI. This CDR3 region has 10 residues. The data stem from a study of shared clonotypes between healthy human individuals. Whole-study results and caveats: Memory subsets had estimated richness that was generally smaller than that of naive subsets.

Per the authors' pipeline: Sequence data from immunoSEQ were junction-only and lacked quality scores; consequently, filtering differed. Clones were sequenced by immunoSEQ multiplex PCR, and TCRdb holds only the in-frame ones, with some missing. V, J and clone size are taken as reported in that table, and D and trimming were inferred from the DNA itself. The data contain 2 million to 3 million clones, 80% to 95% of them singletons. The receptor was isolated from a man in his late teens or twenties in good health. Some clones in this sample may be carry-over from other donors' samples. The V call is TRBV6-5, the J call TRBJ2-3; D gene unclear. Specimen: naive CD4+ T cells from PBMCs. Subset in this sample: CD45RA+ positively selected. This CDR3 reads CASRRDTQYF. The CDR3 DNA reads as TGCGCCAGCAGACGAGATACGCAGTATTTT.